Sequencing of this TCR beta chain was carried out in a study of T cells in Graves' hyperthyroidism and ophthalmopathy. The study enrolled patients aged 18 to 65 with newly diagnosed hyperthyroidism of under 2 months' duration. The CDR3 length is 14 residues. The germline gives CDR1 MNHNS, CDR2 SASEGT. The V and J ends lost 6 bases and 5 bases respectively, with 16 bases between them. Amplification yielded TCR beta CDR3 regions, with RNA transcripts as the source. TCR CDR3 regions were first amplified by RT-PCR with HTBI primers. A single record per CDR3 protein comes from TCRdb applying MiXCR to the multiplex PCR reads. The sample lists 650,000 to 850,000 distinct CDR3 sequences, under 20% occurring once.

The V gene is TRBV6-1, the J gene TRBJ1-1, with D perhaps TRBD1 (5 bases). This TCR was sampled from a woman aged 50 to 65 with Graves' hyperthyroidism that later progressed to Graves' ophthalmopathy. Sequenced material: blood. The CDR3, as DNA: TGTGCCAGCAGGGGGGGGGTCGCGGTTACTGAAGCTTTCTTT. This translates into CASRGGVAVTEAFF.